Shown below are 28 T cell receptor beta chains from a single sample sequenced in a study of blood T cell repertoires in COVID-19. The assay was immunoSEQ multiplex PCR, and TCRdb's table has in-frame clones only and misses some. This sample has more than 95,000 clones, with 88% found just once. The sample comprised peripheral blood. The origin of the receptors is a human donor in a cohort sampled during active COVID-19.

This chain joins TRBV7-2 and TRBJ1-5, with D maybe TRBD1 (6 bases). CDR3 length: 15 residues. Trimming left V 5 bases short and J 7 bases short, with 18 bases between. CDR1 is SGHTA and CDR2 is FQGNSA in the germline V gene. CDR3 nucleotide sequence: TGTGCCAGCAGCAAACAGGGCTCTGCCGGACAGCCCCAGCATTTT. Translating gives CASSKQGSAGQPQHF. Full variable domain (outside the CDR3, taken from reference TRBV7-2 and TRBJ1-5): GAGVSQSPSNKVTEKGKDVELRCDPISGHTALYWYRQSLGQGLEFLIYFQGNSAPDKSGLPSDRFSAERTGGSVSTLTIQRTQQEDSAVYLCASSKQGSAGQPQHFGDGTRLSIL.

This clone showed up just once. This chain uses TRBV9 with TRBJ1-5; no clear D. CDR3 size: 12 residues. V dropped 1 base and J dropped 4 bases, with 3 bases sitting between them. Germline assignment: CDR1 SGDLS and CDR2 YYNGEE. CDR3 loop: CASSVLNQPQHF. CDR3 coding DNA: TGTGCCAGCAGCGTATTAAATCAGCCCCAGCATTTT. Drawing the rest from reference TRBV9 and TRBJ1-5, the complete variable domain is DSGVTQTPKHLITATGQRVTLRCSPRSGDLSVYWYQQSLDQGLQFLIQYYNGEERAKGNILERFSAQQFPDLHSELNLSSLELGDSALYFCASSVLNQPQHFGDGTRLSIL.

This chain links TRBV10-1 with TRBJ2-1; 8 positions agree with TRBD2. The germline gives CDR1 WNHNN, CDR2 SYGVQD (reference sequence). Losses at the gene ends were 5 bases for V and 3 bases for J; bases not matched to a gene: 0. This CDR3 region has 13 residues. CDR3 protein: CASSSGSYNEQFF. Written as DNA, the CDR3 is TGCGCCAGCAGTAGCGGGAGCTACAATGAGCAGTTCTTC.

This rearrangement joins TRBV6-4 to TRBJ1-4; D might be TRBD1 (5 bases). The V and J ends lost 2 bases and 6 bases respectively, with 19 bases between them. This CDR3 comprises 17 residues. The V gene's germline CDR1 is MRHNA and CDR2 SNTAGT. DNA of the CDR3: TGTGCCAGCAGTGACGGACGGCCGAGATGGGGGGATGAAAAACTGTTTTTT. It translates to CASSDGRPRWGDEKLFF.

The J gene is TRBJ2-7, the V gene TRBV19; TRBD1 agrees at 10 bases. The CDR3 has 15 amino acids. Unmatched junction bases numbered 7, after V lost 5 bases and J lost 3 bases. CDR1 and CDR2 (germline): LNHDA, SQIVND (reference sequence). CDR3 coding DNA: TGTGCCAGTAGTCTTACGGGACAGGGGTACTACGAGCAGTACTTC. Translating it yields CASSLTGQGYYEQYF. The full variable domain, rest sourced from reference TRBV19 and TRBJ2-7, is DGGITQSPKYLFRKEGQNVTLSCEQNLNHDAMYWYRQDPGQGLRLIYYSQIVNDFQKGDIAEGYSVSREKKESFPLTVTSAQKNPTAFYLCASSLTGQGYYEQYFGPGTRLTVT.

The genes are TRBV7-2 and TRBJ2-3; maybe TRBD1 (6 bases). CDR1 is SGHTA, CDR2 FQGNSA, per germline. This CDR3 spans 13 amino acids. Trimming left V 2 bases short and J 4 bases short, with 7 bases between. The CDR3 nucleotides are TGTGCCAGCAGCTTACCAGGGGCAGATACGCAGTATTTT. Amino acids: CASSLPGADTQYF.

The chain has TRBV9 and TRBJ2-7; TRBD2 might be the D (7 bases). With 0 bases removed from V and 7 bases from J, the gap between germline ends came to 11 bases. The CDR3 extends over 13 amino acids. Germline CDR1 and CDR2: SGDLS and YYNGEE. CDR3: CASSVDGGREQYF. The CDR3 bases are TGTGCCAGCAGCGTAGACGGGGGGCGAGAGCAGTACTTC.

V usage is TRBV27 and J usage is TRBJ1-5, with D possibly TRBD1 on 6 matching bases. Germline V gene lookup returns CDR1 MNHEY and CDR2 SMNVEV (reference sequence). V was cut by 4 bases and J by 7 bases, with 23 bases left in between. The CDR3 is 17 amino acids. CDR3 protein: CASSSANYRAVGQPQHF. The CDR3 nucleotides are TGTGCCAGCAGTTCAGCAAATTACAGGGCCGTCGGGCAGCCCCAGCATTTT.

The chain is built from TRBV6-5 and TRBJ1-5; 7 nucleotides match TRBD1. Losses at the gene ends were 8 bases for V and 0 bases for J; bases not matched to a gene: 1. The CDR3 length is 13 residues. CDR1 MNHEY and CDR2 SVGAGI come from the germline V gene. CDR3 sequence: CASDRDSNQPQHF. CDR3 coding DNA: TGTGCCAGCGACAGGGATAGCAATCAGCCCCAGCATTTT.

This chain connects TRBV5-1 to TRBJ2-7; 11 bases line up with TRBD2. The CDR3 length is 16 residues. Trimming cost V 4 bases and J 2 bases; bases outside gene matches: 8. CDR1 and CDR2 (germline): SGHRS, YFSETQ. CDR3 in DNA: TGCGCCAGCAGCCCGAGACTAGCGGGGAATACCTACGAGCAGTACTTC. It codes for CASSPRLAGNTYEQYF.

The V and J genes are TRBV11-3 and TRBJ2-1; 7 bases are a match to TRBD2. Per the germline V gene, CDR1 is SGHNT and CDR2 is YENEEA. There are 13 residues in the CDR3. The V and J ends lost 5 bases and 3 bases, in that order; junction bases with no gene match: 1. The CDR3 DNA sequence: TGTGCCAGCAGCCGGACTAGCTACAATGAGCAGTTCTTC. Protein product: CASSRTSYNEQFF.

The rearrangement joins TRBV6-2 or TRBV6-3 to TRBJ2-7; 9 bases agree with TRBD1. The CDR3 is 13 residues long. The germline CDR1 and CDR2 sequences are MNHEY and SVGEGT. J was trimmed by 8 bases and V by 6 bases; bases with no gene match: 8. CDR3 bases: TGTGCCAGCAGCCGAACACAGGGGGCCCAGCAGTACTTC. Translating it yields CASSRTQGAQQYF.

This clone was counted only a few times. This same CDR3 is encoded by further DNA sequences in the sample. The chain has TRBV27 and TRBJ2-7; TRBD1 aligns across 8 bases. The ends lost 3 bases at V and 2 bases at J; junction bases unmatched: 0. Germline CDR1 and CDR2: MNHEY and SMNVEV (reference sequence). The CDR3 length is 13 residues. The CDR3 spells CASSLTGAYEQYF. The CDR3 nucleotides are TGTGCCAGCAGTTTGACAGGGGCCTACGAGCAGTACTTC.

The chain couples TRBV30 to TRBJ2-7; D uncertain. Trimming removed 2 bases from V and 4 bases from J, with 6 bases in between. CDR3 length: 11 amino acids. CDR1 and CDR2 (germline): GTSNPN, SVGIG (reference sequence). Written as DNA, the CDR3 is TGTGCCTGGAGTCCCCCATACGAGCAGTACTTC. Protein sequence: CAWSPPYEQYF. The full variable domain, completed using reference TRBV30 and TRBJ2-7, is SQTIHQWPATLVQPVGSPLSLECTVEGTSNPNLYWYRQAAGRGLQLLFYSVGIGQISSEVPQNLSASRPQDRQFILSSKKLLLSDSGFYLCAWSPPYEQYFGPGTRLTVT.

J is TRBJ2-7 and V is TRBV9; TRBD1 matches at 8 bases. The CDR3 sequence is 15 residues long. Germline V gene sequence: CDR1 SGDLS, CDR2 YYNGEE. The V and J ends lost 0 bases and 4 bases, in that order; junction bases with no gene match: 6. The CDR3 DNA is TGTGCCAGCAGCGTAGACGACAGGGGAGGATACGAGCAGTACTTC. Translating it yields CASSVDDRGGYEQYF.

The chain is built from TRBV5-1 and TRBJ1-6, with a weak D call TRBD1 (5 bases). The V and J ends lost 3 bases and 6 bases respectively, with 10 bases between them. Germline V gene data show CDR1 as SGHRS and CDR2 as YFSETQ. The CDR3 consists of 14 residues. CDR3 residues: CASSWDGGNSPLHF. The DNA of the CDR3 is TGCGCCAGCAGCTGGGACGGGGGTAATTCACCCCTCCACTTT. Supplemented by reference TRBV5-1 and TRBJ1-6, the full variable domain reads KAGVTQTPRYLIKTRGQQVTLSCSPISGHRSVSWYQQTPGQGLQFLFEYFSETQRNKGNFPGRFSGRQFSNSRSEMNVSTLELGDSALYLCASSWDGGNSPLHFGNGTRLTVT.

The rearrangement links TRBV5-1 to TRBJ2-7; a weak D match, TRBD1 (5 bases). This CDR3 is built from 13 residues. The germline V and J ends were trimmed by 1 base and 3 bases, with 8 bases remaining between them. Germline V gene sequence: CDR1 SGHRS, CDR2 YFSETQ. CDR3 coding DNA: TGCGCCAGCAGCTTGAGGGGCGGCTACGAGCAGTACTTC. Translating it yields CASSLRGGYEQYF.

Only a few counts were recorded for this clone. The CDR3 protein is CASSPGDSRTDTQYF. Here the CDR3 DNA reads TGCGCCAGCAGTCCCGGTGACTCTCGCACAGATACGCAGTATTTT. The rearrangement joins TRBV10-2 to TRBJ2-3; no clear D. Per the germline V gene, CDR1 is WSHSY and CDR2 is SAAADI. V dropped 5 bases and J dropped 1 base, with 13 bases sitting between them. The CDR3 is 15 amino acids.

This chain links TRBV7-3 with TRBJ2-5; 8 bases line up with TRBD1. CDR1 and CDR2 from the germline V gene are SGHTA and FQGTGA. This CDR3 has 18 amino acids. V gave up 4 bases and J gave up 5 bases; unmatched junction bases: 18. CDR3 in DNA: TGTGCCAGCAGCTCCACAGCGGTGGGCAGGGGGCGGCGGGAGACCCAGTACTTC. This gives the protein CASSSTAVGRGRRETQYF.

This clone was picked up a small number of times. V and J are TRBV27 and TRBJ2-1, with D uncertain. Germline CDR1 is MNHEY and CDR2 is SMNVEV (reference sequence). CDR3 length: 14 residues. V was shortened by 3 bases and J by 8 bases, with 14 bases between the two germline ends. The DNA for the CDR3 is TGTGCCAGCAGTTTTGTAGCTATGTCCTATGAGCAGTTCTTC. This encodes CASSFVAMSYEQFF.

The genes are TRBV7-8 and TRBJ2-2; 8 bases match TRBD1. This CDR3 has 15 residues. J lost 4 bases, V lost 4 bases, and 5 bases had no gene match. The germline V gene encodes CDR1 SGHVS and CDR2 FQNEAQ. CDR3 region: CASSSRGQRTGELFF. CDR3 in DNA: TGTGCCAGCAGCTCCAGGGGGCAGCGCACCGGGGAGCTGTTTTTT.

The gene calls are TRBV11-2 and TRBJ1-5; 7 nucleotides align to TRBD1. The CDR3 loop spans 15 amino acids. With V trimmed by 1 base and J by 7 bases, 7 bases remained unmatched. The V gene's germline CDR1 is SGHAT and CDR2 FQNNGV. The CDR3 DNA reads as TGTGCCAGCAGCTTAGGCGGAGGGGGCAGACAGCCCCAGCATTTT. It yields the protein CASSLGGGGRQPQHF.

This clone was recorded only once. The CDR3, as DNA: TGTGCCAGCAGCACAACATCCGGGACTAGCGCCTACGAGCAGTACTTC. Its protein product is CASSTTSGTSAYEQYF. The rearrangement uses TRBV9 and TRBJ2-7; the match to TRBD2 covers 10 bases. There are 16 residues in the CDR3. Germline CDR1 reads SGDLS; CDR2 reads YYNGEE. The V and J ends lost 4 bases and 2 bases, in that order; junction bases with no gene match: 9.

The CDR3 DNA reads TGTGCCAGCAGTTACTCGACAGGGGGCCATGGCTACACCTTC. Its protein product is CASSYSTGGHGYTF. The chain carries TRBV6-5 and TRBJ1-2; 10 positions agree with TRBD1. Germline V gives CDR1 MNHEY, CDR2 SVGAGI. This CDR3 has 14 residues. V lost 0 bases, J lost 6 bases, and 1 base stayed unmatched.

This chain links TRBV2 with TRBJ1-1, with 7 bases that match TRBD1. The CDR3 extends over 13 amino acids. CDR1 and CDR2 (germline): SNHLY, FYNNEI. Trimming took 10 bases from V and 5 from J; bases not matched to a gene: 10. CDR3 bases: TGTGCCACCTTCTGGCAGGGGGGTACTGAAGCTTTCTTT. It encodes CATFWQGGTEAFF.

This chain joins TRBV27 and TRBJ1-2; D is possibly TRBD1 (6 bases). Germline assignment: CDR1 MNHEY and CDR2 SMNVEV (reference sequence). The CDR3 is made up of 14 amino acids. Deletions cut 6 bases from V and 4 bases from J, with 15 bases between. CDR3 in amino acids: CASRARQGPYGYTF. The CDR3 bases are TGTGCCAGCAGGGCTAGGCAGGGGCCCTATGGCTACACCTTC.

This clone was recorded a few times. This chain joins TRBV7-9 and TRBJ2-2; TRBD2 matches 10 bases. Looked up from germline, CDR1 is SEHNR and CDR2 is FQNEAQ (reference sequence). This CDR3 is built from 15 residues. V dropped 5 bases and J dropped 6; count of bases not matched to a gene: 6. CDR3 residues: CASSPSGGDPGELFF. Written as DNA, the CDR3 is TGTGCCAGCAGCCCTAGCGGGGGAGACCCCGGGGAGCTGTTTTTT.

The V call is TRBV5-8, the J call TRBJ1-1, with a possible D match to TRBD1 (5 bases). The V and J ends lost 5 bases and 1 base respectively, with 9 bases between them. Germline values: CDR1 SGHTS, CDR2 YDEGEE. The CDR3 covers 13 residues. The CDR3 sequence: CASSSGQNTEAFF. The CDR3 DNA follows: TGTGCCAGCAGTTCTGGACAGAACACTGAAGCTTTCTTT.